This TCR beta chain emerged from a study of graft-versus-host responses after intestinal transplantation. Whole-study context: Recipients underwent multivisceral, liver-intestinal, or isolated intestinal transplants. Induction using anti-thymocyte globulin, followed by tacrolimus and steroids for about three years, was given to all recipients. Regarding the study as a whole: Peak levels of circulating GvH clones tracked with early post-transplant HvG declines. Investigators detected GvH clones in recipient marrow, with some emerging earlier in ileum or blood.

Generated by immunoSEQ multiplex PCR, the TCRdb table keeps only in-frame clones and is missing some. The sample consists of about 97,000 clones, around 90% of them appearing once. Concerning this clone itself: What it binds is not known.

The receptor comes from a human patient who received an intestinal transplant, so some T cells may come from the graft donor. The specimen was PBMCs, collected approximately 470 days after intestinal transplant.

CDR3 region: CASSLATGGRKETQYF. The CDR3 region has the DNA TGTGCCAGCAGCTTAGCGACAGGGGGGAGGAAGGAGACCCAGTACTTC. The V call is TRBV7-2, the J call TRBJ2-5; 9 bases are a match to TRBD1. CDR1 SGHTA and CDR2 FQGNSA come from the germline V gene. This CDR3 is built from 16 residues. Trimming took 0 bases from V and 5 from J; bases not matched to a gene: 7.